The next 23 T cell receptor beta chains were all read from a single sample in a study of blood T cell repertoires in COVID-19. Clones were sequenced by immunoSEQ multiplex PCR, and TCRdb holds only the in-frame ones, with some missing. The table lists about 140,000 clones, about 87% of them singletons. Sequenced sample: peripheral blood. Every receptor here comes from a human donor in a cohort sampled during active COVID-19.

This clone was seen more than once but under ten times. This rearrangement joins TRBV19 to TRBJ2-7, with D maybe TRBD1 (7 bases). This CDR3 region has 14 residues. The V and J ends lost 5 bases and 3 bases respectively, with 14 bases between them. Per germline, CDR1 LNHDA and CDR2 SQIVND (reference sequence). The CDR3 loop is CASSVQGGLYEQYF. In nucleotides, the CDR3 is TGTGCCAGTAGTGTTCAGGGGGGCCTCTACGAGCAGTACTTC.

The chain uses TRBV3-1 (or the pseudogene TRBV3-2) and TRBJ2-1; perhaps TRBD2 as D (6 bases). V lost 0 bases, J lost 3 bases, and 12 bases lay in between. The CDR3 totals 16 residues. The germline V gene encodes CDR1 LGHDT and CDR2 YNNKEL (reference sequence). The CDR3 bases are TGTGCCAGCAGCCAAGATCCTGAGCGGGTCTACAATGAGCAGTTCTTC. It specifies CASSQDPERVYNEQFF.

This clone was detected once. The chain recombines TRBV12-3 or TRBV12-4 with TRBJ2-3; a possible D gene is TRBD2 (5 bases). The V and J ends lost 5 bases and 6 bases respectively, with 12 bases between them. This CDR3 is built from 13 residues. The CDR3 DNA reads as TGTGCCAGCAGTCTCCAGACGGGGGATACGCAGTATTTT. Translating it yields CASSLQTGDTQYF.

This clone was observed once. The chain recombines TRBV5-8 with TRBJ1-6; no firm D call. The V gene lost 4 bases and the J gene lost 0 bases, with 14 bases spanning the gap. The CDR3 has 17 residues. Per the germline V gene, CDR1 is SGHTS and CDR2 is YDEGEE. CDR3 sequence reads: CASSTRRESSYNSPLHF. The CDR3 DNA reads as TGTGCCAGCAGCACCCGACGGGAGAGCTCCTATAATTCACCCCTCCACTTT.

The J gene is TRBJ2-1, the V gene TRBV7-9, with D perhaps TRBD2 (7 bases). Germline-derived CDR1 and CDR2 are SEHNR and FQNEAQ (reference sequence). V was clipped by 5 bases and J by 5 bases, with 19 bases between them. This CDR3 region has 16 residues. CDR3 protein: CASSPSPRGLNNEQFF. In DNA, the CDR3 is TGTGCCAGCAGCCCGTCTCCGCGGGGGCTCAACAATGAGCAGTTCTTC. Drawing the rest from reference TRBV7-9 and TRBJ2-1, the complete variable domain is DTGVSQNPRHKITKRGQNVTFRCDPISEHNRLYWYRQTLGQGPEFLTYFQNEAQLEKSRLLSDRFSAERPKGSFSTLEIQRTEQGDSAMYLCASSPSPRGLNNEQFFGPGTRLTVL.

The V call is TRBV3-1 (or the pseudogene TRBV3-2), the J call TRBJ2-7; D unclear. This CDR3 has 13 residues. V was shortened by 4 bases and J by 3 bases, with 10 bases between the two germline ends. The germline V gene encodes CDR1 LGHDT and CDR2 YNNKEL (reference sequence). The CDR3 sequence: CASSPPGYYEQYF. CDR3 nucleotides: TGTGCCAGCAGCCCTCCAGGATACTACGAGCAGTACTTC.

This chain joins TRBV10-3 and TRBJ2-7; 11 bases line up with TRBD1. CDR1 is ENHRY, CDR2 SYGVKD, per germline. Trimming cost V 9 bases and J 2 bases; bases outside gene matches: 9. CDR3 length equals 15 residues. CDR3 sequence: CAIKYGTGGTYEQYF. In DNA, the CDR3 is TGTGCCATTAAGTACGGGACAGGGGGGACCTACGAGCAGTACTTC.

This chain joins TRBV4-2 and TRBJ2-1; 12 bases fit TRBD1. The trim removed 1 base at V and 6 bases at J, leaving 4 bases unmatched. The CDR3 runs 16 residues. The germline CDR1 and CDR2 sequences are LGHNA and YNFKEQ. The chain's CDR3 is CASSQAGQGAINEQFF. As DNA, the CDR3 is TGTGCCAGCAGCCAAGCGGGACAGGGGGCAATCAATGAGCAGTTCTTC.

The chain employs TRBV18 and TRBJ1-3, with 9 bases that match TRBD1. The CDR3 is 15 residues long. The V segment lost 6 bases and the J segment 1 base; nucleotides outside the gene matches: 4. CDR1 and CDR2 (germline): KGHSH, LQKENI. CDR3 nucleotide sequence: TGTGCCAGCTCGCCCGGGACAGGGTCTGGAAACACCATATATTTT. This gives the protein CASSPGTGSGNTIYF. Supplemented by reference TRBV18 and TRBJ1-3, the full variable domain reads NAGVMQNPRHLVRRRGQEARLRCSPMKGHSHVYWYRQLPEEGLKFMVYLQKENIIDESGMPKERFSAEFPKEGPSILRIQQVVRGDSAAYFCASSPGTGSGNTIYFGEGSWLTVV.

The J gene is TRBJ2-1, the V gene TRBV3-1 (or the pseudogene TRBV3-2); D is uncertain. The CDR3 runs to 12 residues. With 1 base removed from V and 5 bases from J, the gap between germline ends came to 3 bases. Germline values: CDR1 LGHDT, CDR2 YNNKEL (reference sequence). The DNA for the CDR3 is TGTGCCAGCAGCCAAGCGGACAATGAGCAGTTCTTC. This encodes CASSQADNEQFF.

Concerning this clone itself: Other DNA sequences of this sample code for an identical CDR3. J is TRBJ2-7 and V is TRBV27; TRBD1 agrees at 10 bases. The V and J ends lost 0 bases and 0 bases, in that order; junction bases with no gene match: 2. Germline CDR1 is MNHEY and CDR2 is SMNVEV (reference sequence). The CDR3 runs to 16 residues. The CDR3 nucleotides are TGTGCCAGCAGTTTATCGGGACAGGGGAGCTCCTACGAGCAGTACTTC. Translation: CASSLSGQGSSYEQYF.

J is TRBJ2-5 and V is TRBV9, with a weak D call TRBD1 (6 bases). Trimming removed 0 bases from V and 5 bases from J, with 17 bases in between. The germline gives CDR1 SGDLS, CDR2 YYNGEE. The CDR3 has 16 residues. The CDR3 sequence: CASSVGGGRGLETQYF. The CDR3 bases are TGTGCCAGCAGCGTAGGAGGGGGAAGGGGTCTTGAGACCCAGTACTTC.

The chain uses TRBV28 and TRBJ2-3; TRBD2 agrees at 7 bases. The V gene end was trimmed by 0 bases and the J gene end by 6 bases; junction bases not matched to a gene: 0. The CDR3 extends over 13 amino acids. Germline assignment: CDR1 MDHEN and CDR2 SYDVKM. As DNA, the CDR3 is TGTGCCAGCAGTTTATGGGGGGGGGATACGCAGTATTTT. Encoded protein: CASSLWGGDTQYF.

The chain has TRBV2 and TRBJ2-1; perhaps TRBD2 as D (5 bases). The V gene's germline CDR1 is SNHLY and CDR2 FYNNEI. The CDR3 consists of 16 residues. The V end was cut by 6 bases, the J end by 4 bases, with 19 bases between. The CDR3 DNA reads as TGTGCCAGCAGCGGGTGGCGGGCCGAGACTTACAATGAGCAGTTCTTC. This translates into CASSGWRAETYNEQFF.

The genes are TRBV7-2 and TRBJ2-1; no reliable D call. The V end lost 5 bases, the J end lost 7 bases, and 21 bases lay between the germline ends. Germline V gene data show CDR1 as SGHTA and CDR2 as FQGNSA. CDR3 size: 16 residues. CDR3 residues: CASSRSLSVGRNEQFF. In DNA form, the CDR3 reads TGTGCCAGCAGCCGTTCTCTAAGCGTAGGAAGGAATGAGCAGTTCTTC.

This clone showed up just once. Here the CDR3 reads CASSGGLAGGPSYNEQFF. The CDR3 region has the DNA TGTGCCAGCAGCGGAGGGCTAGCGGGAGGGCCCTCCTACAATGAGCAGTTCTTC. The chain carries TRBV9 and TRBJ2-1, with 12 positions matching TRBD2. V lost 3 bases to trimming and J lost 0 bases; unmatched junction nucleotides: 7. The length of the CDR3 is 18 residues. CDR1 and CDR2 (germline): SGDLS, YYNGEE.

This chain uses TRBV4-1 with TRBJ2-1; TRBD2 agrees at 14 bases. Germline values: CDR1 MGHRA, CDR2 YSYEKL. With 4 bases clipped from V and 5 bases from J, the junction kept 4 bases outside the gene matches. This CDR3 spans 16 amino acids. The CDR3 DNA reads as TGCGCCAGCAGCCGCGGACTAGCGGGGGGTCACAATGAGCAGTTCTTC. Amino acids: CASSRGLAGGHNEQFF.

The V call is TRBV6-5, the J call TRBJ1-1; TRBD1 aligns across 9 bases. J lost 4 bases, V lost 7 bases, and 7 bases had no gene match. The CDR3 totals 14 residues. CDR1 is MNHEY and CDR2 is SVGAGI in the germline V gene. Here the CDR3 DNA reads TGTGCCAGCAAGGACAGGGGTTTATTCACTGAAGCTTTCTTT. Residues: CASKDRGLFTEAFF.

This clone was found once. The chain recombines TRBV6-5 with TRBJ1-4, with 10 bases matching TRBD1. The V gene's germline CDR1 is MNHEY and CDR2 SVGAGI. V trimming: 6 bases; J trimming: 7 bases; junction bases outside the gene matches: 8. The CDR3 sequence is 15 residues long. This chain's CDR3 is CASRARQGAFEKLFF. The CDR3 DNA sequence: TGTGCCAGCAGGGCGAGACAGGGGGCGTTTGAAAAACTGTTTTTT.

CDR3 coding DNA: TGTGCCAGCAGCCCACCAGGGGACCATTCTAGGGGAAAACTGTTTTTT. It specifies CASSPPGDHSRGKLFF. This chain uses TRBV11-2 with TRBJ1-4; a possible D gene is TRBD1 (6 bases). From germline, CDR1 is SGHAT and CDR2 FQNNGV. V was cut by 5 bases and J by 10 bases, with 23 bases left in between. CDR3 length equals 16 residues.

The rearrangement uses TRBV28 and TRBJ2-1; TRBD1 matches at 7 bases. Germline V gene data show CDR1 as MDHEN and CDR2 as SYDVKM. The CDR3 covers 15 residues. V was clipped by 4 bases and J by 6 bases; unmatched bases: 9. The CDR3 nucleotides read TGTGCCAGCAGTTATAGCAGGGGGTTTGGCAATGAGCAGTTCTTC. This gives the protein CASSYSRGFGNEQFF.

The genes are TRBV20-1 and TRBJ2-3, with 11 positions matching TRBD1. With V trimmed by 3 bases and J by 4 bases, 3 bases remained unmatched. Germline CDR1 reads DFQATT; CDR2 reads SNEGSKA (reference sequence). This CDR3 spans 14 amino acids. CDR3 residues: CSASGTGGSDTQYF. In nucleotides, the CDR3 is TGCAGTGCTAGTGGGACAGGGGGTTCAGATACGCAGTATTTT.

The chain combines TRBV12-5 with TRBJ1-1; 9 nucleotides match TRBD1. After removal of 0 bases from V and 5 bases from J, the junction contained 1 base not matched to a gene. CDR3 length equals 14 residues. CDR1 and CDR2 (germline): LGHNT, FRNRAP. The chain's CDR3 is CASGLVGQGTEAFF. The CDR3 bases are TGTGCTAGTGGTTTGGTGGGACAGGGAACTGAAGCTTTCTTT. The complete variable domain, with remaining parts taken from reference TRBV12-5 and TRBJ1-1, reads DARVTQTPRHKVTEMGQEVTMRCQPILGHNTVFWYRQTMMQGLELLAYFRNRAPLDDSGMPKDRFSAEMPDATLATLKIQPSEPRDSAVYFCASGLVGQGTEAFFGQGTRLTVV.